These 19 T cell receptor beta chains originate from one sample sequenced in a study of vaccination and CD4 T cells after COVID-19. Their specific antigens are unknown. CD4+ T cells that had been cultured provided DNA sequenced with the Oncomine TCR Beta short-read assay. Genomic DNA was extracted from cultured CD4+ T cells. TCRdb used MiXCR to reprocess the PCR reads, holding one entry per CDR3 protein. This table holds more than 10,000 distinct CDR3 sequences, just under 30% found once. The treatment: approximately nine-day PBMC culture with coronavirus spike peptide pools or control peptides (ViraFEST assay). CD4+ T cells of the unexposed donor were collected before the COVID-19 pandemic (2011-2018). Sequencing was performed on CD4+ T cells from blood, cultured in vitro. These receptors all stem from a human donor in good health.

This rearrangement joins TRBV6-2 or TRBV6-3 to TRBJ2-1, with unresolved D. Germline CDR1 is MNHEY and CDR2 is SVGEGT. Trimming took 0 bases from V and 0 from J, leaving 12 bases between them. This CDR3 contains 17 residues. In nucleotides, the CDR3 is TGTGCCAGCAGTTACTCGTCGGGCGGCCTCTCCTACAATGAGCAGTTCTTC. This codes for CASSYSSGGLSYNEQFF.

This chain connects TRBV6-5 to TRBJ2-2, with 7 bases lining up with TRBD1. Germline CDR1 and CDR2: MNHEY and SVGAGI. The CDR3 consists of 16 residues. Trimming removed 4 bases from V and 3 bases from J; junction bases left unmatched: 8. CDR3 sequence reads: CASSFDRAFYTGELFF. The CDR3 nucleotides are TGTGCCAGCAGTTTCGACAGGGCATTTTACACCGGGGAGCTGTTTTTT.

This rearrangement joins TRBV15 to TRBJ1-5, with TRBD1 as a possible D gene (5 bases). The CDR3 length is 14 residues. The germline CDR1 and CDR2 sequences are LNHNV and YYDKDF (reference sequence). With 5 bases removed from V and 7 bases from J, the gap between germline ends came to 15 bases. CDR3 region: CATSFRDGGQPQHF. The CDR3 DNA sequence: TGTGCCACCAGCTTCAGGGATGGAGGGCAGCCCCAGCATTTT.

By sample fraction, this clonotype is medium-sized. This chain's CDR3 is CATSGRQHQPQHF. CDR3 sequence (DNA): TGTGCCACCAGTGGCCGACAGCATCAGCCCCAGCATTTT. J is TRBJ1-5 and V is TRBV24-1, with a possible D match to TRBD1 (5 bases). The CDR3 is 13 residues long. Germline V gene data show CDR1 as KGHDR and CDR2 as SFDVKD. V lost 5 bases, J lost 5 bases, and 9 bases lay in between.

V and J are TRBV4-2 and TRBJ2-7; D is possibly TRBD2 (5 bases). CDR1 is LGHNA, CDR2 YNFKEQ, per germline. The CDR3 extends over 15 amino acids. Trimming took off 0 bases at V and 3 bases at J, with 12 bases between the two ends. The DNA for the CDR3 is TGTGCCAGCAGCCAAGATATAGGTCGGGGCTACGAGCAGTACTTC. This codes for CASSQDIGRGYEQYF.

The V and J genes are TRBV11-2 and TRBJ1-3; D might be TRBD1 (6 bases). Germline V lookup: CDR1 SGHAT, CDR2 FQNNGV. The CDR3 sequence is 15 residues long. V lost 1 base, J lost 4 bases, and 11 bases lay in between. The CDR3 DNA reads TGTGCCAGCAGCTTAGCCCAGGGGCAGGGAAACACCATATATTTT. Residues: CASSLAQGQGNTIYF.

This clonotype was counted a few times. The chain carries TRBV7-6 and TRBJ2-7, with 8 bases matching TRBD1. Germline V gene lookup returns CDR1 SGHVS and CDR2 FNYEAQ. This CDR3 is built from 13 residues. The V and J ends lost 5 bases and 7 bases, in that order; junction bases with no gene match: 7. In DNA form, the CDR3 reads TGTGCCAGCAGCCCGGACAGGGCCCGAGAGCAGTACTTC. Translation: CASSPDRAREQYF.

As to this clonotype: A read error may account for a junction end that differs from germline. This rearrangement joins TRBV6-5 to TRBJ2-7; D possibly corresponds to TRBD2 (6 bases). Germline CDR1 and CDR2: MNHEY and SVGAGI. This CDR3 is built from 15 residues. The DNA of the CDR3 is TGTGCCAGCAGTTACCCTCGGGACTTCTCCTACGAGCGGTACTTC. Its protein is CASSYPRDFSYERYF.

This CDR3 reads CASSSGPRLSDEQFF. The CDR3 bases are TGTGCCAGCAGCTCAGGGCCCCGCTTAAGTGATGAGCAGTTCTTC. This chain connects TRBV7-2 to TRBJ2-1; perhaps TRBD1 as D (5 bases). V dropped 4 bases and J dropped 8 bases, with 18 bases sitting between them. Germline CDR1 and CDR2: SGHTA and FQGNSA. The length of the CDR3 is 15 residues.

The chain joins TRBV20-1 to TRBJ1-1; perhaps TRBD1 as D (5 bases). The CDR3 runs 14 residues. V lost 6 bases and J lost 1, with 15 bases in between. The V gene's germline CDR1 is DFQATT and CDR2 SNEGSKA (reference sequence). DNA of the CDR3: TGCAGTGCCGCGCGAGAAGGGGCGAACACTGAAGCTTTCTTT. Protein: CSAAREGANTEAFF.

This chain joins TRBV14 and TRBJ1-2; maybe TRBD1 (5 bases). Germline V lookup: CDR1 SGHDN, CDR2 FVKESK. The CDR3 sequence is 13 residues long. V was trimmed by 1 base and J by 3 bases, leaving 6 bases between them. As DNA, the CDR3 is TGTGCCAGCAGCCAAGGACAGCACTATGGCTACACCTTC. This sequence encodes CASSQGQHYGYTF.

This chain links TRBV27 with TRBJ2-1, with D possibly being TRBD2 (6 bases). Germline CDR1 reads MNHEY; CDR2 reads SMNVEV (reference sequence). V was clipped by 3 bases and J by 9 bases, with 15 bases between them. The CDR3 extends over 14 amino acids. CDR3 DNA sequence: TGTGCCAGCAGTTTCAGGCTAGTGGGGGGTGAGCAGTTCTTC. Amino acids: CASSFRLVGGEQFF.

This chain connects TRBV30 to TRBJ1-5; D perhaps matches TRBD1 (6 bases). V shed 0 bases and J shed 8 bases, with 17 bases lying between them. CDR1 and CDR2 (germline): GTSNPN, SVGIG (reference sequence). This CDR3 contains 15 residues. CDR3 nucleotide sequence: TGTGCCTGGAGTGTACTGCGGGATCAGGGGAAGCCCCAGCATTTT. Its translation: CAWSVLRDQGKPQHF.

The chain combines TRBV28 with TRBJ2-5; the match to TRBD1 covers 9 bases. The CDR3 is 13 residues long. The V segment lost 11 bases and the J segment 2 bases; nucleotides outside the gene matches: 6. The germline V gene has CDR1 MDHEN and CDR2 SYDVKM. CDR3 DNA: TGTGCCGCCGATGACAGGGGGCAAGAGACCCAGTACTTC. Translation gives CAADDRGQETQYF.

V and J are TRBV30 and TRBJ1-6; D is unresolved. The CDR3 consists of 13 residues. V was pared by 0 bases and J by 13 bases, with 13 bases between. The germline V gene encodes CDR1 GTSNPN and CDR2 SVGIG (reference sequence). The CDR3 nucleotides are TGTGCCTGGAGTGTGGCGGGCCAAGGGCCCCTCCACTTT. Protein sequence: CAWSVAGQGPLHF.

This clonotype was seen only once. The chain recombines TRBV7-2 with TRBJ1-2, with a tentative D call TRBD1 (6 bases). From germline, CDR1 is SGHTA and CDR2 FQGNSA. The CDR3 sequence is 15 residues long. Trimming shortened V by 3 bases and J by 0 bases, and 11 bases separated the two germline ends. The CDR3 DNA is TGTGCCAGCAGCTTCTACAGGGACTCTAACTATGGCTACACCTTC. Translation gives CASSFYRDSNYGYTF.

This rearrangement joins TRBV20-1 to TRBJ2-1, with 9 nucleotides matching TRBD2. CDR3 length equals 17 residues. Trimming at V came to 0 bases and at J to 7 bases, leaving 13 bases not matched to a gene. Germline V lookup: CDR1 DFQATT, CDR2 SNEGSKA (reference sequence). The CDR3 bases are TGCAGTGCTAGAGATTGGAAACCGGGACTAGCTCAAAATGAGCAGTTCTTC. Encoded protein: CSARDWKPGLAQNEQFF.

The chain joins TRBV2 to TRBJ2-3; 7 bases fit TRBD2. Germline V CDR1 and CDR2: SNHLY, FYNNEI. V lost 10 bases, J lost 6 bases, and 25 bases stayed unmatched. CDR3 length: 18 residues. The CDR3 loop is CATPRGASGAQGPDTQYF. In nucleotides, the CDR3 is TGTGCCACTCCACGTGGGGCTAGCGGTGCTCAGGGTCCCGATACGCAGTATTTT.

The chain recombines TRBV3-1 with TRBJ1-1; D perhaps matches TRBD1 (5 bases). The germline V gene has CDR1 LGHDT and CDR2 YNNKEL (reference sequence). Trimming took 4 bases from V and 1 from J, leaving 19 bases between them. This CDR3 spans 17 amino acids. The CDR3 is CASSRSGGGLRNTEAFF. The CDR3 coding sequence is TGTGCCAGCAGCCGATCGGGGGGGGGACTGCGGAACACTGAAGCTTTCTTT.